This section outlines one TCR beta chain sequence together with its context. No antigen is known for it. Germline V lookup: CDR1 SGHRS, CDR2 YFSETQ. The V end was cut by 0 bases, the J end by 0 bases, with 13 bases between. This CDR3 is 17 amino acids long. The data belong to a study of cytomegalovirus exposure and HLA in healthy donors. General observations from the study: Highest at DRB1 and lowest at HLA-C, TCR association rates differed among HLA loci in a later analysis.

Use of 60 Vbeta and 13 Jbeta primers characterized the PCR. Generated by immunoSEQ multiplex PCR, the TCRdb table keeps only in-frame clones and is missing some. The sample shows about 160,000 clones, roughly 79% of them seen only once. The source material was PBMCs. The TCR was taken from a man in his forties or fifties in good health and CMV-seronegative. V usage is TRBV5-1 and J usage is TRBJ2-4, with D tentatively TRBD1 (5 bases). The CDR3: CASSLGPQGLAKNIQYF. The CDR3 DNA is TGCGCCAGCAGCTTGGGCCCCCAGGGCCTAGCCAAAAACATTCAGTACTTC.